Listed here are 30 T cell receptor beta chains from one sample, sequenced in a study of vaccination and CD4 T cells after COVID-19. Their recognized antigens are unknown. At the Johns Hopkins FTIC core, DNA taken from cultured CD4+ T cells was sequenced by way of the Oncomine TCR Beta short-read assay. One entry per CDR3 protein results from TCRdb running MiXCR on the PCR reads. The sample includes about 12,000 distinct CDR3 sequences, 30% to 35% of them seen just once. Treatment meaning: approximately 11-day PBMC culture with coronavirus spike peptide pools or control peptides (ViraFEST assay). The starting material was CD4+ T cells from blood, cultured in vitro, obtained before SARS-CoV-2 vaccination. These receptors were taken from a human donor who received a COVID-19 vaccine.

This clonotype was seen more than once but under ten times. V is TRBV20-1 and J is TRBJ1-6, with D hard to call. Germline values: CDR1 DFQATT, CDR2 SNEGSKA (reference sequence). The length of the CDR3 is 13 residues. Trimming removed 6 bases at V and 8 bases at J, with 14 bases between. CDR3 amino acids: CSARNAVDSPLHF. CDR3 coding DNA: TGCAGTGCCAGGAACGCGGTTGATTCACCCCTCCACTTT.

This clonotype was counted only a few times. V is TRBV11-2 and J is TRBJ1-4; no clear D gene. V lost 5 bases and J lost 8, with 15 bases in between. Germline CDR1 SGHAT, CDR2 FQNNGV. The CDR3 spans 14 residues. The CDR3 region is CASSRTLRVEKLFF. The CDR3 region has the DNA TGTGCCAGCAGCCGGACCCTTAGGGTGGAAAAACTGTTTTTT.

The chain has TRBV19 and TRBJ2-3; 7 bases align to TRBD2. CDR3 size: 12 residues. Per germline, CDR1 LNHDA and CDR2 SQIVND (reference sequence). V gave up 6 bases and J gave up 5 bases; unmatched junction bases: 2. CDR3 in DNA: TGTGCCAGTAGCGGGGGGAGAGATACGCAGTATTTT. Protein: CASSGGRDTQYF.

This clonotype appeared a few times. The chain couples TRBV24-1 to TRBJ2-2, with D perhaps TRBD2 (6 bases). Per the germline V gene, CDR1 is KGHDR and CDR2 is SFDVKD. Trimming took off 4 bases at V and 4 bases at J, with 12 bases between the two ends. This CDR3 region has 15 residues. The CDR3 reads CATSDPWGVTGELFF. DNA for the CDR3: TGTGCCACCAGTGACCCGTGGGGGGTCACCGGGGAGCTGTTTTTT.

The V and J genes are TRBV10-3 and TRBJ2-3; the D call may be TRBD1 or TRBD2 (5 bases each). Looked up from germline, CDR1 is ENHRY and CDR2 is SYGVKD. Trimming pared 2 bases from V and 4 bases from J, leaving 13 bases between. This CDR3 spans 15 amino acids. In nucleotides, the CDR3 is TGTGCCATCAGTGAGGGGAGACAGACCCCAGATACGCAGTATTTT. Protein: CAISEGRQTPDTQYF.

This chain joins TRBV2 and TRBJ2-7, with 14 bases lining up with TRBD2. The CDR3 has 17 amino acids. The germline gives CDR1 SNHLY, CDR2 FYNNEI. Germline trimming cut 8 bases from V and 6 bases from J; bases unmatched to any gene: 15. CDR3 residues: CASVLTSGGAGVGEQYF. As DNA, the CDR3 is TGTGCCAGCGTCTTGACTAGCGGGGGGGCCGGGGTTGGCGAGCAGTACTTC.

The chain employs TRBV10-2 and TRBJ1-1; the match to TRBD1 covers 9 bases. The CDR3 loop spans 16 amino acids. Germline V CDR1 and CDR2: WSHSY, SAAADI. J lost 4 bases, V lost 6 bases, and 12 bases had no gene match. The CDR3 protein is CASRAVTGGFSTEAFF. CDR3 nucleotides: TGCGCCAGCAGGGCGGTGACAGGGGGTTTTTCCACTGAAGCTTTCTTT.

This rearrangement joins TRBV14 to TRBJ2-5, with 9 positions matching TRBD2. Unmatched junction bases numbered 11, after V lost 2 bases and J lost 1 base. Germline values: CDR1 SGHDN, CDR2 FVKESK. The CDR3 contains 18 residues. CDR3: CASSQKYALAGLQETQYF. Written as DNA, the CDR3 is TGTGCCAGCAGCCAAAAGTACGCACTAGCGGGCCTCCAAGAGACCCAGTACTTC.

CDR3 residues: CASRAGGRQRQYF. In nucleotides, the CDR3 is TGTGCCAGCAGAGCGGGGGGCCGCCAAAGACAGTACTTC. The rearrangement uses TRBV25-1 and TRBJ2-7; 9 nucleotides agree with TRBD2. After removal of 6 bases from V and 10 bases from J, the junction contained 10 bases not matched to a gene. The CDR3 sequence is 13 residues long. Germline V gives CDR1 MGHDK, CDR2 SYGVNS.

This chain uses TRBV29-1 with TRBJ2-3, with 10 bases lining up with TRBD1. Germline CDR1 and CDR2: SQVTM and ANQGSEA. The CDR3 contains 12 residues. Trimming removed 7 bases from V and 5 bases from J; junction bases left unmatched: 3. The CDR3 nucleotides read TGCAGCGCTGGGGACAGGGGAGATACGCAGTATTTT. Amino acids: CSAGDRGDTQYF.

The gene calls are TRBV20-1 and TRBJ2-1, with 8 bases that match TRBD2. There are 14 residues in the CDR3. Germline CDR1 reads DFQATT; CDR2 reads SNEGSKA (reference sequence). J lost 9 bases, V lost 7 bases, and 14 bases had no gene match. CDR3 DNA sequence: TGCAGTGTCCTGAGGTATAGCGGGGCGTCTGAGCAGTTCTTC. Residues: CSVLRYSGASEQFF.

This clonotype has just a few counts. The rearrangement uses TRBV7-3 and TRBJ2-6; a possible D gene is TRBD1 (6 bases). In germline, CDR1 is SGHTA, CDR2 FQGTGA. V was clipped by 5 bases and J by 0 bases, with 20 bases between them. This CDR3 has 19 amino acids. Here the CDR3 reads CASSPSGAGDLSGANVLTF. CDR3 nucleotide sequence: TGTGCCAGCAGCCCCTCAGGGGCAGGGGACCTCTCTGGGGCCAACGTCCTGACTTTC.

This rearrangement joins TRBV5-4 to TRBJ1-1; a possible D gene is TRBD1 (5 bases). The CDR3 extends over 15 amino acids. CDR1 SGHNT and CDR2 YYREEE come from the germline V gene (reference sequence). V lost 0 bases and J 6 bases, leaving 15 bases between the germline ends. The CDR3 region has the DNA TGTGCCAGCAGCTTGGGCGGGGGTAGGGGATCTGAAGCTTTCTTT. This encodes CASSLGGGRGSEAFF.

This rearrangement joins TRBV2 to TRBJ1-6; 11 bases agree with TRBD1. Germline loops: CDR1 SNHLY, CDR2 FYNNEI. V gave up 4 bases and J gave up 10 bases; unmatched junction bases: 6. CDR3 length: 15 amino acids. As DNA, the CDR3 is TGTGCCAGCAGTGGATGGGACAGGGGGTTATCACCCCTCCACTTT. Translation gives CASSGWDRGLSPLHF.

Written as DNA, the CDR3 is TGTGCCAGCAGCCGATATCCACTAGCGATCGAGACCCAGTACTTC. Translated, it gives CASSRYPLAIETQYF. The chain employs TRBV11-3 and TRBJ2-5, with 7 bases matching TRBD2. V lost 5 bases to trimming and J lost 5 bases; unmatched junction nucleotides: 11. The CDR3 consists of 15 residues. Germline-derived CDR1 and CDR2 are SGHNT and YENEEA.

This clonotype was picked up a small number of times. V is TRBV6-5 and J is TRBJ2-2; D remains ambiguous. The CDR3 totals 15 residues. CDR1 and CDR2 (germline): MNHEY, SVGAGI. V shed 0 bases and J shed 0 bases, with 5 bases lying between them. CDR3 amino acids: CASSYSWANTGELFF. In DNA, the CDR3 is TGTGCCAGCAGTTACTCGTGGGCGAACACCGGGGAGCTGTTTTTT.

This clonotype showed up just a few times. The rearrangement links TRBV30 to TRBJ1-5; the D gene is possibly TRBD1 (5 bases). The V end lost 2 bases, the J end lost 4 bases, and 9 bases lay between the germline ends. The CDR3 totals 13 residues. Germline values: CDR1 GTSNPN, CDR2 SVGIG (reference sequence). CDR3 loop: CAWSQQGNQPQHF. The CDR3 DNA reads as TGTGCCTGGAGTCAGCAGGGTAATCAGCCCCAGCATTTT.

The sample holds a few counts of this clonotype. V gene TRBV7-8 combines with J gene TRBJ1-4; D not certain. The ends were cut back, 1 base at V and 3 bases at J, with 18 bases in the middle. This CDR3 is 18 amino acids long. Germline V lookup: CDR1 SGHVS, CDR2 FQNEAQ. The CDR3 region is CASSLDLVGMEANEKLFF. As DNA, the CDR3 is TGTGCCAGCAGCTTAGATCTCGTGGGAATGGAGGCTAATGAAAAACTGTTTTTT.

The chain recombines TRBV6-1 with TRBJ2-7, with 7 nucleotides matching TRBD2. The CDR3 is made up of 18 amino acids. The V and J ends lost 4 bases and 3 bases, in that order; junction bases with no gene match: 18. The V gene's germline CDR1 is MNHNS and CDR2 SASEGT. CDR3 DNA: TGTGCCAGCAGTGGTCAATGGGGGGGACCCATGGGGGGCTACGAGCAGTACTTC. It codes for CASSGQWGGPMGGYEQYF.

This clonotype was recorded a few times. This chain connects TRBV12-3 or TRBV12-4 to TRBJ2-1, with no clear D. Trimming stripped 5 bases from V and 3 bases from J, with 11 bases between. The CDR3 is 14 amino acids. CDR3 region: CASSKDEIYNEQFF. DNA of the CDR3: TGTGCCAGCAGTAAGGACGAAATCTACAATGAGCAGTTCTTC.

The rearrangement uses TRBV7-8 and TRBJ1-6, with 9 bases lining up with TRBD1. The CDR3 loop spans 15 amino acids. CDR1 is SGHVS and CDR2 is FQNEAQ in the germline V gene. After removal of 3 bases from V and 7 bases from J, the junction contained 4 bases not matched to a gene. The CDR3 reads CASSLGQGANSPLHF. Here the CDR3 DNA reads TGTGCCAGCAGCTTGGGACAGGGTGCGAATTCACCCCTCCACTTT.

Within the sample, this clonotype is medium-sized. The CDR3 loop is CASSFGTILTSNQPQHF. CDR3 nucleotides: TGTGCCAGCAGTTTTGGGACTATACTCACAAGCAATCAGCCCCAGCATTTT. V is TRBV12-3 or TRBV12-4 and J is TRBJ1-5, with D possibly being TRBD1 (5 bases). V was trimmed by 3 bases and J by 1 base, leaving 16 bases between them. The CDR3 has 17 residues.

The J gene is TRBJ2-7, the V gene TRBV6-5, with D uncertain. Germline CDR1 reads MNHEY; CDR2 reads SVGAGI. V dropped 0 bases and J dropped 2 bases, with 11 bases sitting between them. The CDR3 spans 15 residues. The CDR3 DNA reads TGTGCCAGCAGTTACTCGAGAGACACCACCTACGAGCAGTACTTC. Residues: CASSYSRDTTYEQYF.

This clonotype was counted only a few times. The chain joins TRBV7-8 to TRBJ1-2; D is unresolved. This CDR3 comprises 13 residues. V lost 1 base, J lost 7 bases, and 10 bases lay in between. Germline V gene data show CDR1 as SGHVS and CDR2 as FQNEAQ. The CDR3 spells CASSLEAGGGYTF. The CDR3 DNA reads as TGTGCCAGCAGCTTAGAGGCAGGCGGTGGCTACACCTTC.

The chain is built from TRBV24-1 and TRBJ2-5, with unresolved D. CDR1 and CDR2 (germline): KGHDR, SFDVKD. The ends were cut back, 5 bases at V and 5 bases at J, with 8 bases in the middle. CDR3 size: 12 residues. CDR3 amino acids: CATSVGWETQYF. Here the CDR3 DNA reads TGTGCCACCAGTGTTGGTTGGGAGACCCAGTACTTC.

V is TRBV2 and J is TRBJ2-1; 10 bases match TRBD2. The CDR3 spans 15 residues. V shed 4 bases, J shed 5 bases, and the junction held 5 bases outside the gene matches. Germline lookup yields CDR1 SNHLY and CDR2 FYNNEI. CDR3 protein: CASSAGLAYDNEQFF. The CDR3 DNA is TGTGCCAGCAGTGCGGGACTAGCGTATGACAATGAGCAGTTCTTC. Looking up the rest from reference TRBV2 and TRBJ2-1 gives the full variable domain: EPEVTQTPSHQVTQMGQEVILRCVPISNHLYFYWYRQILGQKVEFLVSFYNNEISEKSEIFDDQFSVERPDGSNFTLKIRSTKLEDSAMYFCASSAGLAYDNEQFFGPGTRLTVL.

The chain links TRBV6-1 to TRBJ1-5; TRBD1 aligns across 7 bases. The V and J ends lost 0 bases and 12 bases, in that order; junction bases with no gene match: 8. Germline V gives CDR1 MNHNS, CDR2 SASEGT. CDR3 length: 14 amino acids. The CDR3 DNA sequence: TGTGCCAGCAGTGAAGCTAGGTCGAGGGGGCACCAGCATTTT. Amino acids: CASSEARSRGHQHF.

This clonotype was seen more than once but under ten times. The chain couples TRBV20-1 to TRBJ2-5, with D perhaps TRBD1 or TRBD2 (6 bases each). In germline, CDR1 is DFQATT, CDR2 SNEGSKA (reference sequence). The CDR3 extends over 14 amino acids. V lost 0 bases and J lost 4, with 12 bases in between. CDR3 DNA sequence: TGCAGTGCTAGAGAGGCACAGGGAGGAGAGACCCAGTACTTC. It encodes CSAREAQGGETQYF.

CDR3 DNA sequence: TGTGCCAGCAGTAACCCCGGACTAAACATTCAGTACTTC. It specifies CASSNPGLNIQYF. This chain joins TRBV6-1 and TRBJ2-4, with D maybe TRBD2 (5 bases). This CDR3 has 13 amino acids. The germline V and J ends were trimmed by 5 bases and 6 bases, with 11 bases remaining between them. The germline V gene has CDR1 MNHNS and CDR2 SASEGT.

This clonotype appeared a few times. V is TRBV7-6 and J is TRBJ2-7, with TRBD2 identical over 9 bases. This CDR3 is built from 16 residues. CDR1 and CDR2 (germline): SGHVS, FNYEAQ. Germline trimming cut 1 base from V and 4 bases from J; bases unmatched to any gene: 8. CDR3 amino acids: CASSLGASGVYYEQYF. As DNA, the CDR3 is TGTGCCAGCAGCTTAGGAGCTAGCGGGGTATATTACGAGCAGTACTTC.